What follows is one T cell receptor (beta chain) and its context. The data originate from a study of PD-L1 blockade in urothelial cancer. Study-level background: Reported median T cell count for blood samples was more than 140,000.

Trimming stripped 0 bases from V and 4 bases from J, with 8 bases between. This CDR3 spans 15 amino acids. CDR1 is SGHRS and CDR2 is YFSETQ in the germline V gene. Indicated time point: peripheral blood 6 weeks after treatment start. Clones were read by immunoSEQ multiplex PCR, and TCRdb kept only the in-frame ones, dropping some. This table holds tens of thousands of clones, approximately 80% found once. This chain joins TRBV5-1 and TRBJ1-6; D unclear. This receptor was obtained from a man in his 70s with urothelial cancer. The input for sequencing was PBMCs, taken around atezolizumab (anti-PD-L1) treatment. The CDR3 nucleotides read TGCGCCAGCAGCTTGGGAACAATTTATAATTCACCCCTCCACTTT. The encoded protein is CASSLGTIYNSPLHF.